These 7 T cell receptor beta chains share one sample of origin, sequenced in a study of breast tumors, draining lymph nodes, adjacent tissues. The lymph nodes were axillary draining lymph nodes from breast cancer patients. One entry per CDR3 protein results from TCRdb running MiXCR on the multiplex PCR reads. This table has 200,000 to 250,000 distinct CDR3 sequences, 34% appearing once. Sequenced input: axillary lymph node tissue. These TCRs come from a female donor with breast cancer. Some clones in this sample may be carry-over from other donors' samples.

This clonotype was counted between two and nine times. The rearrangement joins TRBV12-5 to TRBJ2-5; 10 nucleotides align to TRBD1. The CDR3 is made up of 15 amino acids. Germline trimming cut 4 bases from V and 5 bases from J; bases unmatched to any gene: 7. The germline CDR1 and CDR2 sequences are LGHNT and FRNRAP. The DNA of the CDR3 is TGTGCTAGTGGTTCCCGGGACAGGGGTTTGGAGACCCAGTACTTC. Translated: CASGSRDRGLETQYF. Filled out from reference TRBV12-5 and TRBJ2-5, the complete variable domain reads DARVTQTPRHKVTEMGQEVTMRCQPILGHNTVFWYRQTMMQGLELLAYFRNRAPLDDSGMPKDRFSAEMPDATLATLKIQPSEPRDSAVYFCASGSRDRGLETQYFGPGTRLLVL.

The CDR3, as DNA: TGTGCCAGCAGTTTGACGTGGGGGAATGAAAAACTGTTTTTT. Translation: CASSLTWGNEKLFF. The chain employs TRBV28 and TRBJ1-4, with D perhaps TRBD1 (5 bases). CDR3 size: 14 residues. The germline gives CDR1 MDHEN, CDR2 SYDVKM. Trimming shortened V by 3 bases and J by 5 bases, and 10 bases separated the two germline ends.

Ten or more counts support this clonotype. This CDR3 reads CSAKPGPNEQYF. As DNA, the CDR3 is TGCAGTGCTAAGCCGGGTCCCAACGAGCAGTACTTC. The rearrangement links TRBV20-1 to TRBJ2-7; no firm D call. The CDR3 spans 12 residues. The V end was cut by 4 bases, the J end by 5 bases, with 12 bases between. Per germline, CDR1 DFQATT and CDR2 SNEGSKA (reference sequence).

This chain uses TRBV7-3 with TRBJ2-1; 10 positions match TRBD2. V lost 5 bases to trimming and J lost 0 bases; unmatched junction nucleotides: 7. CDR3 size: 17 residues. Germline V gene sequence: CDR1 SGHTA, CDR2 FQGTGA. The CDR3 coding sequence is TGTGCCAGCAGCGCATACAGCGGGGGGGCCTCCTACAATGAGCAGTTCTTC. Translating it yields CASSAYSGGASYNEQFF.

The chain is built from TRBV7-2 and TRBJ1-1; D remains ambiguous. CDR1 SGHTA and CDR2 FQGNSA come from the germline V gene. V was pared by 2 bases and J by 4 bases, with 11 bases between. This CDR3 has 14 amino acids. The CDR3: CASSLWQVGTEAFF. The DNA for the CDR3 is TGTGCCAGCAGCTTATGGCAGGTTGGCACTGAAGCTTTCTTT.

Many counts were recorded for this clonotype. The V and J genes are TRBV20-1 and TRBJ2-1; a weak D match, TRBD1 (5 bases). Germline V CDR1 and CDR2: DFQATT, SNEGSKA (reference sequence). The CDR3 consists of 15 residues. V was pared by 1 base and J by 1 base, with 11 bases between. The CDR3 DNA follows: TGCAGTGCTAGAGCCGCGCAGGGTTCCTACAATGAGCAGTTCTTC. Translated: CSARAAQGSYNEQFF.

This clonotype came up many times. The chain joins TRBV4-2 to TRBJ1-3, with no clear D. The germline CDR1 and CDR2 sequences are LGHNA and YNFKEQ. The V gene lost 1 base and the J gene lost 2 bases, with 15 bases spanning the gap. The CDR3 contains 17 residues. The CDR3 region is CASSQGRDPNTGNTIYF. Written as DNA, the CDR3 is TGTGCCAGCAGCCAAGGGAGGGATCCGAATACTGGAAACACCATATATTTT.